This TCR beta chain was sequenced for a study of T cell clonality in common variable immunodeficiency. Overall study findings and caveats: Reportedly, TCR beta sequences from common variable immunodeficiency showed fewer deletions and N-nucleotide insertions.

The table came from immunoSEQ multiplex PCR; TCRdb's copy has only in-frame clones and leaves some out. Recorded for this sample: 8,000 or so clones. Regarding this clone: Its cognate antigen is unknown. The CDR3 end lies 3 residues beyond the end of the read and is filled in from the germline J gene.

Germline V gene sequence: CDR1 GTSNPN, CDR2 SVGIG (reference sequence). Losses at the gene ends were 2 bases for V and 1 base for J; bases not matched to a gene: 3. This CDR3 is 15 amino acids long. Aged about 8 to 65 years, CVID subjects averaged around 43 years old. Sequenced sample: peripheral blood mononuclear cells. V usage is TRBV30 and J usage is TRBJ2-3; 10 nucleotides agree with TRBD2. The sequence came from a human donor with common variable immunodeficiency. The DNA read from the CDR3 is TGTGCCTGGAGTCGACTAGCGGGCCGCACAGATACG. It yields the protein CAWSRLAGRTDT. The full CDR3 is CAWSRLAGRTDTQYF.